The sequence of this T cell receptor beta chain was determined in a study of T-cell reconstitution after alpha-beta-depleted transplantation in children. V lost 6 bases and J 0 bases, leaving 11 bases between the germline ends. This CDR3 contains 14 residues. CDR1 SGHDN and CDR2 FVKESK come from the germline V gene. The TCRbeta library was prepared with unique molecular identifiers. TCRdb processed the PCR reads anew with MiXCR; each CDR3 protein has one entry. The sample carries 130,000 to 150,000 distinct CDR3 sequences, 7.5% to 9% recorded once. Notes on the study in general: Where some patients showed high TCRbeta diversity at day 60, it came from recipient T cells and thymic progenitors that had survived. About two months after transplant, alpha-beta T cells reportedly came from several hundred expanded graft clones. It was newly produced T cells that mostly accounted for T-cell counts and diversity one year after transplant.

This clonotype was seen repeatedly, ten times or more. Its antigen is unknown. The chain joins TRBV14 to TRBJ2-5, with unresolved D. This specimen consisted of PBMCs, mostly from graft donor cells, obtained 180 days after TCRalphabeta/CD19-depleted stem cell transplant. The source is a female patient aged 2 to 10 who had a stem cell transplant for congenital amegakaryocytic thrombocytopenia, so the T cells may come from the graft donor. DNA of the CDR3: TGTGCCAGCAGTTCCCTGGCAGACCAAGAGACCCAGTACTTC. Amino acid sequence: CASSSLADQETQYF.